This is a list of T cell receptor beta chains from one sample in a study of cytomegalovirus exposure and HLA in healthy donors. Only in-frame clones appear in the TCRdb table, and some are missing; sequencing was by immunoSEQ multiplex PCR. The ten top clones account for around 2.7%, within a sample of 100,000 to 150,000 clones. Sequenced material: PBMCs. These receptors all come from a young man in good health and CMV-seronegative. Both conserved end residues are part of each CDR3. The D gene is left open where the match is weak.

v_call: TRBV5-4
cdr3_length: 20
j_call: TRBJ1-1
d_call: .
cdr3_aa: CASSLEGAAVHISGNTEAFF
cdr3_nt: TGTGCCAGCAGCTTGGAGGGAGCGGCAGTACACATCTCGGGGAACACTGAAGCTTTCTTT

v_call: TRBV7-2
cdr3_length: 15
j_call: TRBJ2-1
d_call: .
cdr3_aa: CASSLAVSSHNEQFF
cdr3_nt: TGTGCCAGCAGCTTAGCCGTTAGCAGCCACAATGAGCAGTTCTTC

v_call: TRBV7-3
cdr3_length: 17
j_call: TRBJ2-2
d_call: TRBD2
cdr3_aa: CASSPLAGGPGTGELFF
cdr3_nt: TGTGCCAGCAGCCCCCTAGCGGGAGGGCCTGGCACCGGGGAGCTGTTTTTT

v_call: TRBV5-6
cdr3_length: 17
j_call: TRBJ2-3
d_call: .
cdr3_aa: CASSSLRRSRSTDTQYF
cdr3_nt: TGTGCCAGCAGCTCGTTAAGGCGGAGTCGGAGCACAGATACGCAGTATTTT

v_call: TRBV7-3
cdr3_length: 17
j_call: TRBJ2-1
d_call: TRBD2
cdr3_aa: CASSLGSGGTRGNEQFF
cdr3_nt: TGTGCCAGCAGCTTAGGTAGCGGGGGAACCCGAGGCAATGAGCAGTTCTTC

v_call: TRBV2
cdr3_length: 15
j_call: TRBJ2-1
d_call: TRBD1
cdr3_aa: CASRSGTGNYNEQFF
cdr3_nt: TGTGCCAGCAGATCCGGGACAGGAAACTACAATGAGCAGTTCTTC

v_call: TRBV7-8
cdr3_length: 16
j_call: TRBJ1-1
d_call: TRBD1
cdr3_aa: CASSLAPGTGGGEAFF
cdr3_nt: TGTGCCAGCAGCTTAGCTCCCGGGACAGGGGGAGGTGAAGCTTTCTTT

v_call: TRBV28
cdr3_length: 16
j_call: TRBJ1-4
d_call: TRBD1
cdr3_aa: CASTRQGATANEKLFF
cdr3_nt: TGTGCCAGCACCCGACAGGGGGCTACGGCTAATGAAAAACTGTTTTTT

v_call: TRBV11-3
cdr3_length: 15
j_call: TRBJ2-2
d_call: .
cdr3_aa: CASSLAGSGTGELFF
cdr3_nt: TGTGCCAGCAGCTTAGCGGGCAGCGGCACCGGGGAGCTGTTTTTT

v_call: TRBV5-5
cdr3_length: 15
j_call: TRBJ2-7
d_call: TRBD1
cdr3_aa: CASSPGTGNSYEQYF
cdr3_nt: TGTGCCAGCAGCCCCGGGACAGGGAACTCCTACGAGCAGTACTTC

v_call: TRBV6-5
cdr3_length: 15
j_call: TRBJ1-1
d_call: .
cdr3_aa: CASSYSGAWGTEAFF
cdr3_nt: TGTGCCAGCAGTTACTCGGGGGCATGGGGCACTGAAGCTTTCTTT

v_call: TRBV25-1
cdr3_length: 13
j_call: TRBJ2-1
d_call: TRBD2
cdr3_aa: CASAGLAGVEQFF
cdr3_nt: TGTGCCAGCGCGGGACTAGCGGGAGTTGAGCAGTTCTTC

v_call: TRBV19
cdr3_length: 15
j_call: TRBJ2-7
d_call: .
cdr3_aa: CASSPPRGRGREQYF
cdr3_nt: TGTGCCAGTAGTCCCCCCAGGGGCCGAGGGCGCGAGCAGTACTTC

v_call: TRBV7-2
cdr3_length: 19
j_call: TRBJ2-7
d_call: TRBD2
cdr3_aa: CASSSRVLISGESSYEQYF
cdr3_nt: TGTGCCAGCAGCTCTCGAGTCCTGATTAGCGGGGAAAGCTCCTACGAGCAGTACTTC

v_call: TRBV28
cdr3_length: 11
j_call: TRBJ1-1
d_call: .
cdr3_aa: CASSLTAEAFF
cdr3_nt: TGTGCCAGCAGTTTAACGGCTGAAGCTTTCTTT

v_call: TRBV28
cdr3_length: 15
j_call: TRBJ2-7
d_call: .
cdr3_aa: CASSLTASLSYEQYF
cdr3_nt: TGTGCCAGCAGCCTCACAGCAAGCCTCTCCTACGAGCAGTACTTC